The 9 T cell receptor beta chains reported below all come from one sample, sequenced in a study of shared clonotypes between healthy human individuals. Sequencing used immunoSEQ multiplex PCR; TCRdb keeps in-frame clones, though not all of them. The sample lists hundreds of thousands of clones, more than 95% occurring once. Sequencing input: naive CD4+ T cells sorted from blood. The subset was: CD45RA+ positively selected. The receptors were sampled from a woman aged 30 to 39 in good health.

Written as DNA, the CDR3 is TGTGCTAGTGGTTTGGAATCTGGGAGCACCATATATTTT. This encodes CASGLESGSTIYF. This sequence joins TRBV12-5 and TRBJ1-3; D call uncertain. CDR3 length: 13 residues. Germline V gene sequence: CDR1 LGHNT, CDR2 FRNRAP. V shed 1 base and J shed 9 bases, with 10 bases lying between them.

This chain joins TRBV7-6 and TRBJ2-1; D is undetermined. Germline V gene lookup returns CDR1 SGHVS and CDR2 FNYEAQ. Deletions cut 3 bases from V and 9 bases from J, with 18 bases between. This CDR3 region has 15 residues. The DNA of the CDR3 is TGTGCCAGCAGCTTGGAGACGTGGGGTCTGAGTGAGCAGTTCTTC. Protein sequence: CASSLETWGLSEQFF.

This clone showed up just once. The V and J genes are TRBV7-9 and TRBJ2-4; D is possibly TRBD1 (6 bases). V gave up 1 base and J gave up 5 bases, with 12 bases separating them. CDR1 and CDR2 from the germline V gene are SEHNR and FQNEAQ (reference sequence). This CDR3 comprises 15 residues. CDR3 nucleotides: TGTGCCAGCAGCTTAGTCCCGTCAGGGGAAAACATTCAGTACTTC. Amino acids: CASSLVPSGENIQYF.

This clone came up once. The V and J genes are TRBV5-1 and TRBJ2-3, with D maybe TRBD2 (5 bases). V was pared by 5 bases and J by 0 bases, with 10 bases between. This CDR3 region has 14 residues. CDR1 SGHRS and CDR2 YFSETQ come from the germline V gene. This chain's CDR3 is CASRSGISTDTQYF. CDR3 coding DNA: TGCGCCAGCAGGTCGGGGATTAGCACAGATACGCAGTATTTT.

Written as DNA, the CDR3 is TGTGCCAGCTCACCTCGGGGTTTCGAAGAGACCCAGTACTTC. This gives the protein CASSPRGFEETQYF. The chain uses TRBV18 and TRBJ2-5; TRBD2 is a possible D gene (5 bases). The germline V gene has CDR1 KGHSH and CDR2 LQKENI. The CDR3 is made up of 14 amino acids. V lost 3 bases and J 3 bases, leaving 11 bases between the germline ends.

The table lists this clone with a count of one. The chain carries TRBV5-1 and TRBJ1-1; possible D gene TRBD1, 6 bases. V was trimmed by 3 bases and J by 5 bases, leaving 11 bases between them. The CDR3 length is 13 residues. The germline V gene encodes CDR1 SGHRS and CDR2 YFSETQ. CDR3 amino acids: CASSSVRGTEAFF. The DNA of the CDR3 is TGCGCCAGCAGCTCAGTCAGGGGTACTGAAGCTTTCTTT. The full variable domain, with the rest looked up from reference TRBV5-1 and TRBJ1-1, is KAGVTQTPRYLIKTRGQQVTLSCSPISGHRSVSWYQQTPGQGLQFLFEYFSETQRNKGNFPGRFSGRQFSNSRSEMNVSTLELGDSALYLCASSSVRGTEAFFGQGTRLTVV.

The genes are TRBV18 and TRBJ2-7; the D gene could be TRBD1 or TRBD2 (6 bases each). This CDR3 is built from 15 residues. Germline loops: CDR1 KGHSH, CDR2 LQKENI. V lost 1 base, J lost 3 bases, and 13 bases lay in between. CDR3 nucleotides: TGTGCCAGCTCACCACAGGGGGGAGACCTCTACGAGCAGTACTTC. This translates into CASSPQGGDLYEQYF.

The chain has TRBV12-5 and TRBJ2-1; TRBD2 is a possible D gene (5 bases). Trimming left V 1 base short and J 6 bases short, with 19 bases between. Germline CDR1 is LGHNT and CDR2 is FRNRAP. This CDR3 is built from 17 residues. The DNA of the CDR3 is TGTGCTAGTGGTTTGGCTAACCGTCGGGGTAGCCGCAATGAGCAGTTCTTC. This gives the protein CASGLANRRGSRNEQFF. The variable domain in full, with the rest retrieved from reference TRBV12-5 and TRBJ2-1, is DARVTQTPRHKVTEMGQEVTMRCQPILGHNTVFWYRQTMMQGLELLAYFRNRAPLDDSGMPKDRFSAEMPDATLATLKIQPSEPRDSAVYFCASGLANRRGSRNEQFFGPGTRLTVL.

This chain links TRBV28 with TRBJ2-7; 7 bases match TRBD1. The V gene's germline CDR1 is MDHEN and CDR2 SYDVKM. This CDR3 spans 14 amino acids. The V and J ends lost 1 base and 5 bases, in that order; junction bases with no gene match: 5. The CDR3 nucleotides read TGTGCCAGCAGTTTATCGACAGGGATCAACGAGCAGTACTTC. Translated: CASSLSTGINEQYF.